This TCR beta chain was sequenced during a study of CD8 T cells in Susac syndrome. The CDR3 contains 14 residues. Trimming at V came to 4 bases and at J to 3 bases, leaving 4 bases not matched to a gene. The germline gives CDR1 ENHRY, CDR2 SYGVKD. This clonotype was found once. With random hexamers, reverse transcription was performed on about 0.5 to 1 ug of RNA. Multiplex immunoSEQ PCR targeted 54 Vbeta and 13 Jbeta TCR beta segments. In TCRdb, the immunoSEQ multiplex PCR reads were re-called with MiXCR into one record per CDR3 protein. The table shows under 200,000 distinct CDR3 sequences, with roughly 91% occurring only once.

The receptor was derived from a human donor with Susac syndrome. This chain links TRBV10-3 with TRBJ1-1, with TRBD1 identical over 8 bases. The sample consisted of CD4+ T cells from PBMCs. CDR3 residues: CAISVKDRDTEAFF. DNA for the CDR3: TGTGCCATCAGTGTAAAGGACAGGGACACTGAAGCTTTCTTT.